This T cell receptor (beta chain) is drawn from a study of T-cell reconstitution after alpha-beta-depleted transplantation in children. Unique molecular identifiers were incorporated during preparation of the TCRbeta library. From the PCR reads, TCRdb called clonotypes with MiXCR, one entry per CDR3 protein. In the table there are hundreds of thousands of distinct CDR3 sequences, roughly 14% of which are singletons. This clonotype was detected many times. The sequence derives from a girl aged 2-10 years with congenital amegakaryocytic thrombocytopenia, due to receive a stem cell transplant. The sample in question was PBMCs, obtained before TCRalphabeta/CD19-depleted stem cell transplant.

Here the CDR3 DNA reads TGTGCCAGCAACAAAGACAGGGGACTTTCCTCCTACAATGAGCAGTTCTTC. It is translated as CASNKDRGLSSYNEQFF. The chain has TRBV12-3 or TRBV12-4 and TRBJ2-1, with 8 bases aligning to TRBD1. There are 17 residues in the CDR3. Unmatched junction bases numbered 11, after V lost 7 bases and J lost 0 bases.